The sequence of this T cell receptor (beta chain) was determined in a study of PD-1 blockade in classical Hodgkin lymphoma. Libraries were prepared by immunoSEQ multiplex PCR; TCRdb keeps only in-frame clonotypes and omits some of them. Of fewer than 45,000 clones in the sample, more than 85% are singletons; the top ten hold more than 5.5%. This clone was detected once. Its antigen is unknown. V lost 4 bases and J 0 bases, leaving 6 bases between the germline ends. Germline CDR1 and CDR2: MRHNA and SNTAGT. This CDR3 has 13 amino acids. Brentuximab vedotin exposure varied among the patients, all of whom had relapsed after autologous stem cell transplantation. Study outcomes and limitations: Patients with a complete response exhibited baseline diversity comparable to newly diagnosed patients. Differences between repertoires have undefined causes, possibly disease activity or prior therapy.

The source was peripheral blood mononuclear cells (PBMCs), collected before the second cycle of nivolumab. This TCR was sampled from a human donor with classical Hodgkin lymphoma. The chain recombines TRBV6-4 with TRBJ1-1; no clear D gene. CDR3 DNA sequence: TGTGCCAGCAGTGCACAGTTGAACACTGAAGCTTTCTTT. It yields the protein CASSAQLNTEAFF.